This is a list of T cell receptor beta chains from one sample in a study of T cells in Graves' hyperthyroidism and ophthalmopathy. MiXCR, run by TCRdb on the multiplex PCR reads, gives a single entry per CDR3 protein. In the table there are about 520,000 distinct CDR3 sequences, 20% of which are singletons. The specimen was blood. The receptors come from a young man with Graves' hyperthyroidism. The CDR3 runs from the conserved cysteine through the conserved F or W. The D gene is left open where the match is weak. Clone sizes are given selectively: once, few, many, or a class where the clone is expanded.

few	TRBV30	NA	TRBJ2-2	TGTGCCTGGAGTGTAGTCGAGCCCGGGGAGCTGTTTTTT	CAWSVVEPGELFF
many	TRBV12-3/TRBV12-4	NA	TRBJ1-1	TGTGCCAGCAGTTTAGCCAGGGTAGGCACTGAAGCTTTCTTT	CASSLARVGTEAFF
NA	TRBV30	NA	TRBJ1-5	TGTGCCTGGAGTGATGGGGCTCATCAGCCCCAGCATTTT	CAWSDGAHQPQHF
many	TRBV7-8	NA	TRBJ1-6	TGTGCCAGCAGCTTGGCAGGAGTACTTAATTCACCCCTCCACTTT	CASSLAGVLNSPLHF
few	TRBV29-1	NA	TRBJ1-3	TGCAGCGGGGGGGAACTGCCGAGCTCTGGAAACACCATATATTTT	CSGGELPSSGNTIYF
many	TRBV12-3/TRBV12-4	NA	TRBJ1-1	TGTGCCAGCAGCCCGAGGAAACCGAACACTGAAGCTTTCTTT	CASSPRKPNTEAFF
few	TRBV5-1	TRBD1	TRBJ1-2	TGCGCCAGCAGCCTATATCCGGGACAGAGAGTTCGTGACTACACCTTC	CASSLYPGQRVRDYTF
NA	TRBV30	NA	TRBJ2-5	TGTGCCTGGAGTAATCGGGGGAGGATGACCCAGTACTTC	CAWSNRGRMTQYF
many	TRBV30	NA	TRBJ1-2	TGTGCCTGGAGTGTACTCGGCAGGGACGCGATTGACTATGGCTACACCTTC	CAWSVLGRDAIDYGYTF
many	TRBV6-1	NA	TRBJ2-2	TGTGCCAGCAGTCCCCTCGCGAACACCGGGGAGCTGTTTTTT	CASSPLANTGELFF
many	TRBV27	NA	TRBJ2-7	TGTGCCAGCAGTTCGGGCCGCCAGTCCTACGAGCAGTACTTC	CASSSGRQSYEQYF
NA	TRBV27	NA	TRBJ1-1	TGTGCCAGCAGTCAAGGGATGTTGGACACTGAAGCTTTCTTT	CASSQGMLDTEAFF
many	TRBV6-1	NA	TRBJ1-3	TGTGCCAGCGGCCAGGGACTGGGAAACACCATATATTTT	CASGQGLGNTIYF
many	TRBV13	NA	TRBJ2-7	TGTGCCAGCAGCCTTGGGAGTACGGGGGAGCAGTACTTC	CASSLGSTGEQYF
NA	TRBV2	NA	TRBJ1-5	TGTGCCAGCAGGAAGGGTACTAGCAATCAGCCGCAGCATTTT	CASRKGTSNQPQHF
many	TRBV30	TRBD1	TRBJ2-2	TGTGCCTGGCGAACAGGGGGCTCTAACGGGGAGCTGTTTTTT	CAWRTGGSNGELFF
few	TRBV6-1	NA	TRBJ2-7	TGTGCCAGCAGGGGGGCAAACTCCTACGAGCAGTACTTC	CASRGANSYEQYF
many	TRBV15	TRBD1	TRBJ1-1	TGTGCCACCAGCTCTGGGACAGGTGAAGCTTTCTTT	CATSSGTGEAFF
NA	TRBV12-5	NA	TRBJ2-1	TGTGCTAGTGGTTTGGAAGCACAGCACAATGAGCAGTTCTTC	CASGLEAQHNEQFF
few	TRBV20-1	NA	TRBJ2-4	TGCAGTGCTAGAGATACGAGGGGGGGCGTAAACATTCAGTACTTC	CSARDTRGGVNIQYF
NA	TRBV9	NA	TRBJ1-1	TGTGCCAGCGCCCGGGCCGCCATGAACACTGAAGCTTTCTTT	CASARAAMNTEAFF
once	TRBV7-8	NA	TRBJ2-5	TGTGCCAGCAGCTTTGGAGGAGACGGGGCCCAGTACTTC	CASSFGGDGAQYF
many	TRBV2	TRBD1	TRBJ2-5	TGTGCCAGCAGGATAGCAGGGGGCGTAGAGACCCAGTACTTC	CASRIAGGVETQYF
many	TRBV15	NA	TRBJ2-5	TGTGCCACCGCTGACGAGGGCGAGGAGACCCAGTACTTC	CATADEGEETQYF
many	TRBV12-3/TRBV12-4	NA	TRBJ1-5	TGTGCCAGCAGTCCCAACCACTGGCCCCAGCATTTT	CASSPNHWPQHF
NA	TRBV28	TRBD2	TRBJ2-4	TGTGCCAGCAGTTTACTAGCGGGAGCCATTCAGTACTTC	CASSLLAGAIQYF
NA	TRBV6-5	NA	TRBJ1-2	TGTGCCAGCAGTTACCGATCCGGTCTCGGCTATGGCTACACCTTC	CASSYRSGLGYGYTF
many	TRBV6-5	NA	TRBJ1-1	TGTGCCAGCAGGAGGGACACGAACACTGAAGCTTTCTTT	CASRRDTNTEAFF
many	TRBV12-3/TRBV12-4	NA	TRBJ1-1	TGTGCCAGCAGTTACACCCTGAACACTGAAGCTTTCTTT	CASSYTLNTEAFF
many	TRBV11-2	NA	TRBJ1-5	TGTGCCAGCAGCTTAAATCGGGACCACAATCAGCCCCAGCATTTT	CASSLNRDHNQPQHF
many	TRBV6-2/TRBV6-3	NA	TRBJ2-7	TGTGCCAGCAGTTACTATACAGGACCTCTTACCTACGAGCAGTACTTC	CASSYYTGPLTYEQYF
NA	TRBV12-5	NA	TRBJ2-5	TGTGCTAGTGGTCACCCCCTCTACAGGGATCGAGAGACCCAGTACTTC	CASGHPLYRDRETQYF